Listed below are T cell receptor beta chains from one sample, sequenced in a study of blood T cell repertoires in COVID-19. This table comes from immunoSEQ multiplex PCR, and its TCRdb copy is limited to in-frame clones, with some not included. The repertoire holds a few hundred thousand clones, with roughly 80% as singletons. The specimen was peripheral blood. The receptors were sampled from a human donor with acute or convalescent COVID-19. The donor label of this sample is uncertain. The CDR3 runs from the conserved cysteine through the conserved F or W. Each record gives: J gene, clone size, D gene, V gene, CDR3 protein, CDR3 DNA. The D gene is left open where the match is weak. Expanded clones get a size class; other rows say once, few or many, or leave the size out.

>TRBJ2-7|few|TRBD2|TRBV15
CATSRPASGWQYF
TGTGCCACCAGCAGACCCGCTAGCGGGTGGCAGTACTTC
>TRBJ1-5|-|-|TRBV5-6
CASSTRGDQPQHF
TGTGCCAGCAGCACACGGGGGGATCAGCCCCAGCATTTT
>TRBJ1-3|-|TRBD1|TRBV19
CASTTGGTGNTIYF
TGTGCCAGTACTACAGGGGGAACTGGAAACACCATATATTTT
>TRBJ1-1|-|TRBD1|TRBV3-1/TRBV3-2
CASSQDGRGWTEAFF
TGTGCCAGCAGCCAAGATGGCAGGGGGTGGACTGAAGCTTTCTTT
>TRBJ1-2|-|-|TRBV4-2
CASSQDRRGDYGYTF
TGTGCCAGCAGCCAAGATCGGCGGGGAGACTATGGCTACACCTTC
>TRBJ2-7|-|TRBD1|TRBV3-1/TRBV3-2
CASSPWDRGFPEQYF
TGTGCCAGCAGCCCCTGGGACAGGGGCTTCCCCGAGCAGTACTTC
>TRBJ1-1|-|-|TRBV5-1
CASSLVGVPEAFF
TGCGCCAGCAGCTTGGTGGGAGTCCCTGAAGCTTTCTTT
>TRBJ1-4|-|-|TRBV18
CASSPTGGEKLFF
TGTGCCAGCTCACCAACCGGGGGTGAAAAACTGTTTTTT
>TRBJ2-3|once|-|TRBV29-1
CSVVGDADTQYF
TGCAGCGTTGTAGGGGATGCAGATACGCAGTATTTT
>TRBJ1-1|-|-|TRBV7-9
CASSLSGRRGTEAFF
TGTGCCAGCAGCTTATCCGGGAGGAGGGGCACTGAAGCTTTCTTT
>TRBJ1-2|-|-|TRBV5-5
CASRLTPGHSYGYTF
TGTGCCAGCAGATTAACCCCGGGACACAGTTATGGCTACACCTTC
>TRBJ1-2|-|-|TRBV27
CASSSHALMFGYTF
TGTGCCAGCAGTTCTCACGCCCTAATGTTCGGCTACACCTTC
>TRBJ1-6|-|-|TRBV3-1/TRBV3-2
CASSLFGGDASPLHF
TGTGCCAGCAGCCTTTTTGGAGGGGACGCTTCACCCCTCCACTTT
>TRBJ2-3|-|-|TRBV27
CASSERHFTDTQYF
TGTGCCAGCAGCGAGAGACACTTCACAGATACGCAGTATTTT
>TRBJ1-1|few|-|TRBV18
CASSLDMNTEAFF
TGTGCCAGCTCACTCGACATGAACACTGAAGCTTTCTTT
>TRBJ2-3|-|TRBD2|TRBV4-1
CASSPFPGTSGVGTQYF
TGCGCCAGCAGCCCCTTCCCCGGGACTAGCGGGGTGGGTACGCAGTATTTT
>TRBJ1-2|-|-|TRBV5-1
CASTTQDSPANYGYTF
TGCGCCAGCACAACCCAGGACAGCCCTGCTAACTATGGCTACACCTTC
>TRBJ1-3|-|TRBD1|TRBV6-5
CASRRTGEGNTIYF
TGTGCCAGCAGACGCACAGGGGAAGGAAACACCATATATTTT
>TRBJ2-5|few|-|TRBV20-1
CSASRFRSETQYF
TGCAGTGCTAGTCGTTTTCGGAGTGAGACCCAGTACTTC
>TRBJ1-1|-|-|TRBV7-2
CASSPRAGADTEAFF
TGTGCCAGCAGCCCCAGGGCAGGGGCGGACACTGAAGCTTTCTTT
>TRBJ2-3|-|-|TRBV11-2
CASSLGAGSSTDTQYF
TGTGCCAGCAGCTTAGGCGCTGGTTCTAGCACAGATACGCAGTATTTT
>TRBJ1-2|-|-|TRBV6-5
CASRDSRYGYTF
TGTGCCAGCAGGGACAGTCGGTATGGCTACACCTTC
>TRBJ1-6|once|-|TRBV30
CAWRGQGLDNSPLHF
TGTGCCTGGAGGGGGCAGGGACTGGATAATTCACCCCTCCACTTT
>TRBJ1-3|-|-|TRBV19
CASNTQEFRNTIYF
TGTGCCAGTAATACCCAGGAATTTCGGAACACCATATATTTT
>TRBJ2-7|-|-|TRBV19
CASSPRDNYEQYF
TGTGCCAGCAGCCCCCGGGACAACTACGAGCAGTACTTC
>TRBJ2-5|-|-|TRBV19
CASSMGSGLTGAQYF
TGTGCCAGTAGTATGGGTTCCGGGCTCACGGGGGCCCAGTACTTC
>TRBJ2-2|few|-|TRBV6-5
CASSSQGWGGELFF
TGTGCCAGCAGTTCTCAGGGATGGGGCGGGGAGCTGTTTTTT
>TRBJ2-1|-|-|TRBV2
CASSSDRMDNEQFF
TGTGCCAGCAGTTCAGACAGGATGGACAATGAGCAGTTCTTC